This T cell receptor beta chain stems from a study of T-cell memory formation after mild COVID-19. This clonotype showed up just a few times. Using constant-segment primers, 5'RACE produced TCR alpha and TCR beta cDNA libraries carrying sample barcodes and UMIs. MiXCR was run by TCRdb on the 5' RACE reads, yielding one entry per CDR3 protein. The sample yields some 490,000 distinct CDR3 sequences, 15% to 20% seen once. Germline CDR1 reads SGHAT; CDR2 reads FQNNGV. V was cut by 2 bases and J by 2 bases, with 9 bases left in between. This CDR3 is 14 amino acids long. This chain links TRBV11-2 with TRBJ1-1; D uncertain. Sequenced: PBMCs or a T cell subset sorted from them (not recorded which). This sequence originates from an adult woman who had mild COVID-19 (a few samples of this study predate the infection). Cell type and time point are not known. The CDR3 DNA sequence: TGTGCCAGCAGCTTATTTGCCGTCAACACTGAAGCTTTCTTT. It translates to CASSLFAVNTEAFF.